The text below deals with one T cell receptor (beta chain). Repertoires were generated with immunoSEQ multiplex PCR, while TCRdb's copy carries only in-frame clones and drops some. There are 87,000 or so clones in the sample; around 83% occur only once, and roughly 1.9% lies in the top ten. Time point of the sample: pretreatment peripheral blood. The sample originates from a study of PD-L1 blockade in urothelial cancer. Study as a whole: Treatment start was followed by blood analysis at 3 weeks (second dose) and again at 6 weeks. Median T cell yield per blood sample was more than 120,000 cells.

This CDR3 spans 14 amino acids. V lost 4 bases to trimming and J lost 2 bases; unmatched junction nucleotides: 4. The germline gives CDR1 SNHLY, CDR2 FYNNEI. The V and J genes are TRBV2 and TRBJ2-5; 7 bases align to TRBD2. The sequences come from PBMCs, collected around atezolizumab (anti-PD-L1) treatment. This clonotype was obtained from a man between 60 and 75 years old with urothelial cancer. CDR3 residues: CASSGGGHQETQYF. The CDR3 DNA sequence: TGTGCCAGCAGTGGCGGGGGTCATCAAGAGACCCAGTACTTC.